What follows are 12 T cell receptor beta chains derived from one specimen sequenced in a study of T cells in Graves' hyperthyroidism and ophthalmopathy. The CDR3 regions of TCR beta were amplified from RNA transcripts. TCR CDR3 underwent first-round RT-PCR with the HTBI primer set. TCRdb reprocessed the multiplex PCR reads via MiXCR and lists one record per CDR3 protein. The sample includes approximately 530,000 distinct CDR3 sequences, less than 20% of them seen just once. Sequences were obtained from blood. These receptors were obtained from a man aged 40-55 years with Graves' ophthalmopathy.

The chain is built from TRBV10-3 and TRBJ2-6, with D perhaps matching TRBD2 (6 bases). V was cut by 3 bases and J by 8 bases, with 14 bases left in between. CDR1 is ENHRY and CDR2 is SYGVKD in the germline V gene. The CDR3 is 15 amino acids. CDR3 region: CAISDGTAGTNVLTF. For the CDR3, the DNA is TGTGCCATCAGTGATGGGACTGCCGGGACCAACGTCCTGACTTTC.

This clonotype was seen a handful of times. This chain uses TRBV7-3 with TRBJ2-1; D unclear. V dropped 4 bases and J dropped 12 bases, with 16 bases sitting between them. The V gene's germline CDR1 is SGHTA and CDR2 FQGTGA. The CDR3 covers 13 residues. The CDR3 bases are TGTGCCAGCAGCTCGGCAGATAGATACGGGCAGTTCTTC. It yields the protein CASSSADRYGQFF.

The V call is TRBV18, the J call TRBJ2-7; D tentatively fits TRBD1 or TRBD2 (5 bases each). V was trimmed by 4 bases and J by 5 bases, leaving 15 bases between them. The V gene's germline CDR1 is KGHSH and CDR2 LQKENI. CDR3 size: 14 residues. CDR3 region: CASSRVPGTHEQYF. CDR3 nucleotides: TGTGCCAGCTCACGGGTCCCAGGGACCCACGAGCAGTACTTC. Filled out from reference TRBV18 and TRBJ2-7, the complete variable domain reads NAGVMQNPRHLVRRRGQEARLRCSPMKGHSHVYWYRQLPEEGLKFMVYLQKENIIDESGMPKERFSAEFPKEGPSILRIQQVVRGDSAAYFCASSRVPGTHEQYFGPGTRLTVT.

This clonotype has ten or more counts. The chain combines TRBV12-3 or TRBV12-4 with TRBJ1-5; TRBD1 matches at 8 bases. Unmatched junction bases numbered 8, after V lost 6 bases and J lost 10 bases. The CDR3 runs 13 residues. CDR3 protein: CASSTDRGSPQHF. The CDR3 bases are TGTGCCAGCAGCACTGACAGGGGTTCTCCCCAGCATTTT.

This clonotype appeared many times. The CDR3 DNA reads TGCAGTGCTAGAGCCCTGAACAATGAGCAGTTCTTC. This sequence encodes CSARALNNEQFF. The rearrangement uses TRBV20-1 and TRBJ2-1; D not resolved. CDR3 length equals 12 residues. V lost 1 base and J 5 bases, leaving 6 bases between the germline ends. Germline CDR1 reads DFQATT; CDR2 reads SNEGSKA (reference sequence).

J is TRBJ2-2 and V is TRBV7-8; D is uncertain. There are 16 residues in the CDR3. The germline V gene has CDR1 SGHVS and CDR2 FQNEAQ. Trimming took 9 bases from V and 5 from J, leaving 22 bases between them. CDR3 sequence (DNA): TGTGCCAGTAGTCTCCTCCCCCTCGGTTGGACCGGGGAGCTGTTTTTT. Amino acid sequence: CASSLLPLGWTGELFF.

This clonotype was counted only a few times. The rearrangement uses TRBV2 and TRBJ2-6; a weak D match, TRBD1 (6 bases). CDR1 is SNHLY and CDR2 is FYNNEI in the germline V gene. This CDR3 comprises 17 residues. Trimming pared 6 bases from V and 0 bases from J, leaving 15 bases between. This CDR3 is CASRDGQHSSGANVLTF. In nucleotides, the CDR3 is TGTGCCAGCAGGGACGGACAGCATAGCTCTGGGGCCAACGTCCTGACTTTC. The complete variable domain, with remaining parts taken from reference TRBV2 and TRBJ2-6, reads EPEVTQTPSHQVTQMGQEVILRCVPISNHLYFYWYRQILGQKVEFLVSFYNNEISEKSEIFDDQFSVERPDGSNFTLKIRSTKLEDSAMYFCASRDGQHSSGANVLTFGAGSRLTVL.

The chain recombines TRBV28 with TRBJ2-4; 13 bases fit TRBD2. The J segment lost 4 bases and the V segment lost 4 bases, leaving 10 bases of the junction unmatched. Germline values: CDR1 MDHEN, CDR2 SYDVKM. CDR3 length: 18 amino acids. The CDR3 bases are TGTGCCAGCAGTTCCCACCGCGGACTAGCGGGAGCTAAAAACATTCAGTACTTC. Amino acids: CASSSHRGLAGAKNIQYF.

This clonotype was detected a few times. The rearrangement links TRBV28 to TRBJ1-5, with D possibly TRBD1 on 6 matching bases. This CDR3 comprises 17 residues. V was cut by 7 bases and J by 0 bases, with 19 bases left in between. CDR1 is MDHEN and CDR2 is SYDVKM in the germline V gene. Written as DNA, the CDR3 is TGTGCCAGCACCACCTTGGGGGACATCTATAGCAATCAGCCCCAGCATTTT. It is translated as CASTTLGDIYSNQPQHF.

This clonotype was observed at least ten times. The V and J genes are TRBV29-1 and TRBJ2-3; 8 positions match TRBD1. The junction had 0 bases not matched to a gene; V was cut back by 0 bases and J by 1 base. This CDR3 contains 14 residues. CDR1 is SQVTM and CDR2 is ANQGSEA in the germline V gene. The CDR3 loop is CSVEEGQGTDTQYF. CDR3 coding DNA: TGCAGCGTTGAAGAGGGACAGGGCACAGATACGCAGTATTTT.

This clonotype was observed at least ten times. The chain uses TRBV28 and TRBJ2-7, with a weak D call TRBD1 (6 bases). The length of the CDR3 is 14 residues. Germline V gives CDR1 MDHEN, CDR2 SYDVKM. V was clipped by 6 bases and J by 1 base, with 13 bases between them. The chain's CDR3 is CASRESQGSYEQYF. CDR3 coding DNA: TGTGCCAGCAGGGAAAGTCAGGGGTCCTACGAGCAGTACTTC. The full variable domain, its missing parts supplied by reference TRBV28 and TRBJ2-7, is DVKVTQSSRYLVKRTGEKVFLECVQDMDHENMFWYRQDPGLGLRLIYFSYDVKMKEKGDIPEGYSVSREKKERFSLILESASTNQTSMYLCASRESQGSYEQYFGPGTRLTVT.

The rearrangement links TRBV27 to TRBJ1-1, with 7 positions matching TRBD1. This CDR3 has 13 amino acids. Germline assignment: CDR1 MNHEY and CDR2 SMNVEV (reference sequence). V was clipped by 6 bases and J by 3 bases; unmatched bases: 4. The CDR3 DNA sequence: TGTGCCAGCAGGAAACAGGGGTACACTGAAGCTTTCTTT. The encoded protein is CASRKQGYTEAFF.